This T cell receptor (beta chain) comes out of a study of blood T cell repertoires in COVID-19 (dated by TCRdb to the early 2020s). Background on the whole study: Collaborator samples came from the United States, Italy and Spain and covered acute and convalescent phases of COVID-19. Subjects who had been exposed to COVID-19, were actively infected with it, or had recovered from it provided the deeply sampled blood TCRbeta repertoires that made up the dataset. The sample metadata nearly always contained a de-identified subject ID, COVID-19 status, age in years and sex. HLA class I and class II types, where available, came from metadata supplied by the sample provider rather than from assay-based typing. Samples were obtained from the ongoing ImmuneRACE study (first 160 participants) and from approximately 1,200 subjects provided by 6 global collaborators. The material from the prospective study consisted of cDNA or gDNA derived from T cells, B-cell-depleted T cells, or PBMCs. A freely available public database, intended as a resource for researchers studying the immune response to SARS-CoV-2, is where the repertoires were released. Overall study outcomes, separate from this receptor: Clinical and demographic metadata were provided uncurated, with the amount varying by source and participant.

V is cut by 3 bases and J by 2 bases, and the space between the germline ends is 14 bases. CDR1 and CDR2 are drawn from the germline V gene: MDHEN, SYDVKM. Counted from cysteine to phenylalanine, this CDR3 has 15 amino acids. Only the CDR3 region is kept as DNA, spanning 45 bases read in frame from base 1. In the prospective study, participants were about 18 to 100 years old, resided in about two dozen geographic areas of the United States, and were enrolled through a virtual design. Cohort assignment in the prospective study relied on participant-reported clinical history from a screening survey and a study questionnaire. Exposed participants had been in contact, within 2 weeks of entering the study, with a person who had a PCR-confirmed or clinician-diagnosed case of COVID-19. Mobile phlebotomists in the prospective study collected whole blood, serum and a nasopharyngeal or oropharyngeal swab from every participant. Prospective study participants could optionally give additional blood draws and questionnaires over a roughly 2-month period. Before DNA extraction, prospective study blood samples were shipped either frozen or at room temperature.

TCRbeta CDR3 regions were amplified from genomic DNA by means of the immunoSEQ Assay, a bias-controlled multiplex PCR. The published analysis was carried out like this. The number of nucleated cells in each sample was estimated from the amplification of reference gene primers within the assay. To quantify the absolute abundance of each unique TCRbeta CDR3 rearrangement, sequence reads were collapsed and filtered. For each sample, productive Simpson clonality was calculated as the square root of Simpson's diversity index over productive rearrangements. As stored in TCRdb, this immuneACCESS dataset retains in-frame rearrangements with V and J assigned. A fraction of the clones does not appear; measured against another copy, unresolved V genes explain less than half of the discrepancy, and the remainder lacks a known reason. For V, J and clone size, that table is used; D and trimming come from the DNA. Recorded for this sample are about 260,000 clones; 91% of them occurred a single time. The ten top clones hold 2.5% to 3% of the sample.

Concerning this clone: Its antigen is not yet known. Base-call qualities are not available, and no considerably larger clone is one nucleotide away.

The sequence came from a man between 35 and 55 years old who had been exposed to COVID-19. The chain joins TRBV28 to TRBJ2-7; TRBD2 is a possible D gene, resting on 7 matching bases. The material sequenced was PBMCs or T cells enriched from blood (not recorded which). The CDR3 protein sequence reads: CASSFRGGPTYEQYF. The DNA sequence is given as TGTGCCAGCAGTTTTAGGGGGGGCCCCACCTACGAGCAGTACTTC.